The clone carrying this T cell receptor beta chain was counted once. Antigen unknown. The data were taken from a study of T cell responses to AZD1222 COVID-19 vaccine. The repertoire was sequenced with immunoSEQ multiplex PCR; TCRdb's copy has only in-frame clones and lacks some. Of approximately 160,000 clones in the sample, around 90% were seen once. General study points: Following two doses of AZD1222, Spike-specific TCR breadth and depth rose. The donors showed a predominance of white British ancestry and of females, with possible underestimation of clonal diversity. The study sampled repertoires only after the peak T cell response.

Sequencing was performed on peripheral blood, taken on day 0 of AZD1222 vaccination. The sequence came from an adult in good health.

In DNA form, the CDR3 reads TGTGCCATCAGGGCCCGCGTAAATAATTCACCCCTCCACTTT. It is translated as CAIRARVNNSPLHF. The chain links TRBV6-5 to TRBJ1-6, with a tentative D call TRBD1 (5 bases). The CDR3 contains 14 residues. V lost 10 bases to trimming and J lost 5 bases, with 15 bases between them. The germline CDR1 and CDR2 sequences are MNHEY and SVGAGI.